This T cell receptor beta chain came from a study of cytomegalovirus exposure and HLA in healthy donors. The PCR ran on 60 Vbeta and 13 Jbeta primers. Only in-frame clones appear in the TCRdb table, and some are missing; sequencing was by immunoSEQ multiplex PCR. The table shows 60,000 to 75,000 clones, with approximately 80% occurring only once. Germline V lookup: CDR1 MGHRA, CDR2 YSYEKL. V lost 1 base, J lost 6 bases, and 10 bases lay in between. CDR3 length: 13 residues. The clonotype was recovered from a man aged 18 to 29 in good health and CMV-seropositive. Material: PBMCs. The chain recombines TRBV4-1 with TRBJ2-7; D possibly corresponds to TRBD2 (5 bases). CDR3 nucleotide sequence: TGCGCCAGCAGCCAAGTAACTAGTTCCGAGCAGTACTTC. It yields the protein CASSQVTSSEQYF.